The source of this TCR beta chain is a study of glioma-infiltrating T cells. As for this clonotype: No antigen is known for it.

Germline V gene sequence: CDR1 LNHDA, CDR2 SQIVND (reference sequence). This CDR3 has 15 residues. V dropped 10 bases and J dropped 6 bases, with 23 bases sitting between them. Using RNA template, CDR3s of TCR alpha and beta were amplified with iRepertoire arm-PCR. MiXCR was run by TCRdb on the multiplex PCR reads, yielding one entry per CDR3 protein. The sample records about 210,000 distinct CDR3 sequences, more than 30% being singletons. Points from the study as a whole: Above-expected tissue-blood divergence occurred in all gliomas, most in low-grade ones. CDR3 overlap between tissue and blood was very small.

Sequencing used glioma tissue, nonneoplastic brain tissue, or PBMCs (not recorded which). The TCR originated in a human donor with low-grade glioma or glioblastoma, undergoing nonglioma brain surgery, or in good health (not recorded which). The chain carries TRBV19 and TRBJ2-3; no clear D gene. The CDR3 region is CATLSRAGRSDTQYF. In DNA form, the CDR3 reads TGTGCCACCCTATCTAGGGCCGGTCGATCTGATACGCAGTATTTT.